This section outlines one TCR delta chain sequence together with its context. There is no known antigen for this receptor. No clone much larger than this one lies a single base away; base qualities are absent. The data were taken from a study of DNA immune sequencing with unique molecular identifiers (dated by TCRdb to the early 2020s). Looking at the study overall: gammadelta T cells were enriched from buffy coats using immunomagnetic cell separation, and their genomic DNA was sequenced. The method was validated on synthetic reference molecules and on blood samples from healthy individuals. The study developed and validated an ultrasensitive DNA-based TRD repertoire sequencing method using PCR-introduced unique molecular identifiers. All donors were healthy individuals, and approximately 9 of the donors were profiled using sorted gammadelta T cells from peripheral blood. gammadelta T cells were enriched from PBMC of some 11 healthy individuals by fluorescence-activated cell sorting. To compare enriched and non-enriched samples, about 100 ng of enriched gammadelta T-cell DNA and around 1 ug of non-enriched PBMC DNA were sequenced.

Library creation used multiplex PCR. Genomic DNA was amplified with a 32-plex assay using primers for all 8 TRDV and 4 TRDJ genes covering the CDR3. A 12-nucleotide UMI was attached over about 3 barcoding PCR cycles, and a second PCR was then run with Illumina adapter primers. AMPure XP beads were used to purify the libraries, whose quality was checked on a Fragment Analyzer using the HS NGS Fragment kit. Sequencing used an Illumina MiniSeq mid-output kit with roughly 20% PhiX and 150 cycles of paired-end reads. In the paper's pipeline: MIGEC version 1.2.9 was used to process the reads, grouping the reads by UMI and building error-corrected consensus sequences. Modified VDJtools version 1.2.1 scripts and the tcR R package were used for post-processing. TCRdb reran clone calling on the public reads with CATT; rows sharing one DNA sequence were then combined. The V and J calls were determined by TCRdb, not by the authors. Recorded for this sample are roughly 1,400 delta-chain clones; over 10% of them occurred a single time. The ten largest account for 54% of the sample.

The CDR3 has 24 amino acids, counting the end cysteine and phenylalanine. The only DNA kept is the CDR3, 72 bases in frame from the first base. Overall study results and their limits: TRD repertoire diversity varied between healthy donors, with several donors highly oligoclonal where top 5 clonotypes exceeded half of productive molecules. Among clonotypes in healthy donors, the most frequent TRD rearrangement was TRDV2 paired with TRDJ1. The primer-based approach is unable to detect novel TRD sequences that the primers do not target.

This clonotype was obtained from a human donor in good health. Sequenced material: gamma-delta T cells enriched from blood buffy coat, or unenriched PBMCs (not recorded which). No V gene was called, though TRDJ1 was called as the J gene; the table gives TRDD3 as D, unverified against the DNA. The CDR3: CACDTLMSAVKLGDKGDGGDKLIF. The nucleotide sequence reads as follows: TGTGCCTGTGACACCCTGATGTCAGCTGTCAAACTGGGGGATAAGGGGGACGGGGGCGATAAACTCATCTTT.